Included here is one T cell receptor (beta chain) sequence, with context. No antigen is known for it. The data stem from a study of CD8+ T cells in alopecia areata. Study at large: Tofacitinib administration persisted for 6 to 18 months, succeeded by 6 months off drug.

CDR1 and CDR2 (germline): GTSNPN, SVGIG (reference sequence). Trimming cost V 5 bases and J 6 bases, with 11 bases left between them. The CDR3 contains 13 residues. As the sequencing template, cDNA was produced by extracting RNA and reverse transcribing it. The table came from immunoSEQ multiplex PCR; TCRdb's copy has only in-frame clones and leaves some out. The sample has over 200,000 clones, around three fifths seen once. Peripheral blood, together with lesional scalp punch biopsies, was collected from alopecia areata patients. Findings of the study overall: Normal scalp had lower clonality than lesional scalp, with alopecia totalis/universalis lesions showing this most strongly. Researchers reported that TCR sharing among patients proved less clear than in mice, possibly HLA-linked.

The genes are TRBV30 and TRBJ1-6, with D perhaps TRBD1 (5 bases). This TCR was recovered from a human donor with alopecia areata. The sequencing used CD4+ T cells sorted from blood, collected at week 0. The CDR3 reads CAWDRGVNSPLHF. CDR3 DNA sequence: TGTGCCTGGGACAGAGGGGTTAATTCACCCCTCCACTTT.